Each of the 6 T cell receptor beta chains below was sequenced from the same sample in a study of early stage breast cancer tumors (dated by TCRdb to the late 2010s). The library was obtained by the immunoSEQ multiplex PCR assay. TCRdb re-hosts the immuneACCESS table, in-frame sequences only. Its copies lack some clones; in the studies checked, an unresolved V gene accounts for under half of them, and the cause for the rest is not known. The sample table holds 45,000 to 60,000 clones, of which 85% to 95% were seen once. The top ten clones comprise approximately 5% of the sample. What was sequenced was blood. These receptors all stem from a person aged 65-85 years with breast cancer.

This chain joins TRBV21-1 and TRBJ2-7; the D segment call TRBD1 is taken from the table without a DNA check. TRBV21-1 is described as a pseudogene. The CDR3 runs to 13 residues. Here the CDR3 reads CASNPTVRDEQYF. In DNA form, the CDR3 reads TGTGCCAGCAACCCGACAGTTAGAGACGAGCAGTACTTC.

The gene calls are TRBV25-1 and TRBJ1-2, with TRBD1 matching over 7 bases. The V gene's germline CDR1 is MGHDK and CDR2 SYGVNS. The CDR3 extends over 14 amino acids. J lost 0 bases, V lost 5 bases, and 3 bases had no gene match. This CDR3 reads CASSWGQTNYGYTF. The DNA for the CDR3 is TGTGCCAGCAGTTGGGGACAGACTAACTATGGCTACACCTTC.

V gene TRBV5-8 combines with J gene TRBJ2-3; D may be TRBD2 (5 bases). The V gene lost 3 bases and the J gene lost 0 bases, with 11 bases spanning the gap. The germline gives CDR1 SGHTS, CDR2 YDEGEE. The CDR3 consists of 15 residues. The CDR3 DNA follows: TGTGCCAGCAGCTCGGACTGGATTAGCACAGATACGCAGTATTTT. This sequence encodes CASSSDWISTDTQYF.

This clone came up a few times. V gene TRBV6-5 combines with J gene TRBJ2-3; 9 bases line up with TRBD2. The trim removed 1 base at V and 6 bases at J, leaving 8 bases unmatched. Germline CDR1 and CDR2: MNHEY and SVGAGI. This CDR3 is 16 amino acids long. The CDR3 region has the DNA TGTGCCAGCAGTTACTGGGCTAGCGGGGATGGGGATACGCAGTATTTT. Translation: CASSYWASGDGDTQYF.

The chain has TRBV10-2 and TRBJ1-1, with 7 bases identical to TRBD1. The CDR3 is made up of 14 amino acids. After removal of 11 bases from V and 7 bases from J, the junction contained 16 bases not matched to a gene. The germline gives CDR1 WSHSY, CDR2 SAAADI. The CDR3 protein is CAVQPLEGANEAFF. DNA for the CDR3: TGCGCCGTTCAACCTCTAGAGGGGGCTAATGAAGCTTTCTTT.

The rearrangement uses TRBV29-1 and TRBJ2-5, with D possibly TRBD2 on 7 matching bases. The CDR3 consists of 13 residues. In germline, CDR1 is SQVTM, CDR2 ANQGSEA. Trimming removed 0 bases from V and 7 bases from J, with 12 bases in between. The CDR3 region has the DNA TGCAGCGTTGAAGATGGGAGGGGGGTGACCCAGTACTTC. It encodes CSVEDGRGVTQYF. Full variable domain (rest looked up from reference TRBV29-1 and TRBJ2-5): SAVISQKPSRDICQRGTSLTIQCQVDSQVTMMFWYRQQPGQSLTLIATANQGSEATYESGFVIDKFPISRPNLTFSTLTVSNMSPEDSSIYLCSVEDGRGVTQYFGPGTRLLVL.